These T cell receptor beta chains were read from a single sample in a study of PD-1 blockade in classical Hodgkin lymphoma. Using immunoSEQ multiplex PCR, the repertoire was profiled, and TCRdb retains in-frame clones only, with some absent. Among roughly 100,000 clones listed, roughly 90% were seen once. The sample consisted of peripheral blood mononuclear cells (PBMCs), taken before the second cycle of nivolumab. These receptors all stem from a human donor with classical Hodgkin lymphoma. The CDR3 runs from the conserved cysteine through the conserved F or W. D genes are given only for firm matches. Clone size appears in some rows only: once, few, many, or a class for an expanded clone.

clone_size	d_call	v_call	j_call	cdr3_nt	cdr3_aa
.	.	TRBV7-6	TRBJ2-2	TGTGCCAGCAGCTTCTCAGGGTTGGGCGGGGAGCTGTTTTTT	CASSFSGLGGELFF
.	.	TRBV6-6	TRBJ2-2	TGTGCCAGCAGGTCCCGGGACCTCACCGGGGAGCTGTTTTTT	CASRSRDLTGELFF
.	TRBD2	TRBV7-2	TRBJ2-1	TGTGCCAGCAGCTTAGTGTCGGCTAGCGGGGGGGCCGCCTACAATGAGCAGTTCTTC	CASSLVSASGGAAYNEQFF
.	.	TRBV5-1	TRBJ1-1	TGCGCCAGCAGCTTGGCGCGGGAAATGAACACTGAAGCTTTCTTT	CASSLAREMNTEAFF
.	.	TRBV2	TRBJ2-5	TGTGCCAGCAGGAGCCGGTGGCTACAAGAGACCCAGTACTTC	CASRSRWLQETQYF
once	.	TRBV27	TRBJ1-1	TGTGCCAGCAGTTTGAGGGGCGGATACACTGAAGCTTTCTTT	CASSLRGGYTEAFF
.	.	TRBV30	TRBJ1-4	TGTGCCTGGAACTTAGGGGGAACTAATGAAAAACTGTTTTTT	CAWNLGGTNEKLFF
few	.	TRBV11-2	TRBJ1-1	TGTGCCAGCAGCTCGATAGGAAACACTGAAGCTTTCTTT	CASSSIGNTEAFF
.	.	TRBV19	TRBJ1-6	TGTGCCAGTAGTATAGATTTCATTTCACCCCTCCACTTT	CASSIDFISPLHF
.	TRBD1	TRBV23-1	TRBJ2-7	TGCGCCAGCAGTCAGAGGGGGCCCGCATCCTACGAGCAGTACTTC	CASSQRGPASYEQYF
.	.	TRBV27	TRBJ1-1	TGTGCCAGCAGTTTCTTAGGGGGAGACACTGAAGCTTTCTTT	CASSFLGGDTEAFF
.	.	TRBV7-6	TRBJ2-5	TGTGCCAGCAGCCACCTTTGGGAGACCCAGTACTTC	CASSHLWETQYF
.	.	TRBV5-6	TRBJ2-5	TGTGCCAGCAGCTTTGGGCTAGCTGAGACCGAGACCCAGTACTTC	CASSFGLAETETQYF
.	TRBD2	TRBV27	TRBJ2-2	TGTGCCAGCAGCAGACTAGCCGCCGAGGAGCTGTTTTTT	CASSRLAAEELFF
.	.	TRBV21-1	TRBJ1-4	TGTGCCAGCAGCAAAGGGGGAGGTTGGGAAAAACTGTTTTTT	CASSKGGGWEKLFF
.	TRBD1	TRBV7-2	TRBJ2-5	TGTGCCAGCAGCCCGGACAGGGTCCAAGAGACCCAGTACTTC	CASSPDRVQETQYF
.	.	TRBV10-3	TRBJ1-3	TGTGCCATCAGTGAGCCCCCGGGGTTATTGGCTGGAAACACCATATATTTT	CAISEPPGLLAGNTIYF
.	TRBD1	TRBV4-2	TRBJ2-7	TGTGCCAGCAGCCATGACAGGGGGTTCAAGGAGCAGTACTTC	CASSHDRGFKEQYF
.	.	TRBV7-9	TRBJ1-2	TGTGCCAGCAGCTTAGCCCTTGAATGGGGGGTCTATGGCTACACCTTC	CASSLALEWGVYGYTF
.	.	TRBV11-3	TRBJ2-7	TGTGCCAGCAGCTTACTGGGGGCCTCCTACGAGCAGTACTTC	CASSLLGASYEQYF
once	TRBD2	TRBV9	TRBJ2-3	TGTGCCAGCAGCCCACGCGGGGGACTTCGCACAGATACGCAGTATTTT	CASSPRGGLRTDTQYF
.	.	TRBV11-2	TRBJ2-5	TGTGCCAGCAGCTTGGAACAGGGCGGCCTAGAGACCCAGTACTTC	CASSLEQGGLETQYF
few	.	TRBV19	TRBJ2-1	TGTGCCAGTAGTATAGGGCAGGGGATCAGTGAGCAGTTCTTC	CASSIGQGISEQFF
.	TRBD1	TRBV11-2	TRBJ1-1	TGTGCCAGCAGCCCGAAAAGCGGGACAGGGGGCGCGAACACTGAAGCTTTCTTT	CASSPKSGTGGANTEAFF